Below are 15 T cell receptor beta chains sequenced from a single sample in a study of beta chain features in type 1 diabetes. Study-wide results and caveats: TCRB CDR3s from Type 1 diabetes patients were moderately but significantly shorter in all four CD4+ subsets.

For these receptors, no antigen is known. Investigators reverse transcribed all isolated RNA, so they sequenced expressed TCRB transcripts. Measured with immunoSEQ multiplex PCR; TCRdb has only the in-frame clones, and not every one. The data show 130,000 or so clones, about 17% seen once. Sample: central memory CD4+ T cells from blood. The receptors shown here come from a man aged 25-45 years with type 1 diabetes.

The chain has TRBV6-5 and TRBJ2-7, with D hard to call. V was shortened by 3 bases and J by 0 bases, with 9 bases between the two germline ends. This CDR3 region has 14 residues. Germline V CDR1 and CDR2: MNHEY, SVGAGI. The CDR3 sequence: CASSYLGPSYEQYF. In nucleotides, the CDR3 is TGTGCCAGCAGTTATCTGGGTCCCTCCTACGAGCAGTACTTC.

J is TRBJ2-1 and V is TRBV4-3; D is perhaps TRBD2 (6 bases). The length of the CDR3 is 15 residues. The germline gives CDR1 LGHNA, CDR2 YSLEER. Trimming left V 3 bases short and J 5 bases short, with 14 bases between. The CDR3 reads CASSHSGASNNEQFF. CDR3 DNA sequence: TGCGCCAGCAGCCATAGCGGTGCAAGCAACAATGAGCAGTTCTTC.

The table lists this clone with a few counts. Different DNA sequences within this sample yield the same CDR3. The J gene is TRBJ1-2, the V gene TRBV19; D unresolved. V was cut by 1 base and J by 2 bases, with 5 bases left in between. The CDR3 contains 13 residues. Germline V CDR1 and CDR2: LNHDA, SQIVND (reference sequence). The CDR3 DNA reads TGTGCCAGTAGTATAGGCACGAACTATGGCTACACCTTC. Its translation: CASSIGTNYGYTF.

This clone turned up a few times. The chain joins TRBV10-3 to TRBJ2-1; TRBD1 matches at 7 bases. This CDR3 comprises 13 residues. CDR1 is ENHRY, CDR2 SYGVKD, per germline. Germline trimming cut 5 bases from V and 8 bases from J; bases unmatched to any gene: 6. The CDR3 loop is CAISPQGTDEQFF. The CDR3 nucleotides are TGTGCCATCAGTCCACAGGGGACGGATGAGCAGTTCTTC.

The rearrangement uses TRBV15 and TRBJ2-5; D not certain. The CDR3 covers 16 residues. Trimming shortened V by 0 bases and J by 2 bases, and 13 bases separated the two germline ends. Per germline, CDR1 LNHNV and CDR2 YYDKDF (reference sequence). The CDR3 loop reads CATSRDTSGPQETQYF. In DNA, the CDR3 is TGTGCCACCAGCAGAGATACGTCGGGTCCTCAAGAGACCCAGTACTTC.

The V call is TRBV4-2, the J call TRBJ2-3; D assignment may be TRBD1 or TRBD2 (5 bases each). The CDR3 length is 16 residues. Trimming shortened V by 1 base and J by 5 bases, and 16 bases separated the two germline ends. CDR1 is LGHNA and CDR2 is YNFKEQ in the germline V gene. CDR3 sequence (DNA): TGTGCCAGCAGCCAAGGAGAACCGGGACCACAAGATACGCAGTATTTT. It yields the protein CASSQGEPGPQDTQYF.

This clone was recorded a few times. The chain links TRBV14 to TRBJ1-2; D is unclear. The CDR3 extends over 13 amino acids. Trimming took 4 bases from V and 3 from J, leaving 9 bases between them. Germline CDR1 reads SGHDN; CDR2 reads FVKESK. The DNA of the CDR3 is TGTGCCAGCAGCCGGGAGTTCTACTATGGCTACACCTTC. Translation gives CASSREFYYGYTF.

This clone was observed a few times. The chain links TRBV5-1 to TRBJ1-6; 8 nucleotides line up with TRBD1. Per germline, CDR1 SGHRS and CDR2 YFSETQ. The trim removed 2 bases at V and 5 bases at J, leaving 3 bases unmatched. CDR3 size: 15 residues. CDR3 protein: CASSLPGQDNSPLHF. The CDR3 DNA is TGCGCCAGCAGCTTACCGGGACAGGATAATTCACCCCTCCACTTT.

This rearrangement joins TRBV7-6 to TRBJ1-5; a weak D match, TRBD1 (5 bases). V lost 1 base and J 10 bases, leaving 17 bases between the germline ends. The length of the CDR3 is 15 residues. CDR1 is SGHVS, CDR2 FNYEAQ, per germline. CDR3 amino acids: CASSLERGHTRPQHF. Here the CDR3 DNA reads TGTGCCAGCAGCTTAGAAAGGGGCCATACTCGACCCCAGCATTTT.

This clone occurred a few times. This sequence joins TRBV25-1 and TRBJ1-5, with 9 bases aligning to TRBD1. Looked up from germline, CDR1 is MGHDK and CDR2 is SYGVNS. V lost 4 bases to trimming and J lost 6 bases; unmatched junction nucleotides: 4. The CDR3 sequence is 14 residues long. This chain's CDR3 is CASSGQTGGQPQHF. The CDR3 DNA sequence: TGTGCCAGCAGTGGCCAGACAGGGGGTCAGCCCCAGCATTTT.

A note on this clone: Other nucleotide sequences in the sample specify the same CDR3. J is TRBJ2-2 and V is TRBV29-1, with a possible D match to TRBD1 (6 bases). The germline V and J ends were trimmed by 2 bases and 0 bases, with 10 bases remaining between them. This CDR3 has 15 residues. CDR1 and CDR2 (germline): SQVTM, ANQGSEA. CDR3 sequence: CSVEQGYTNTGELFF. The CDR3, as DNA: TGCAGCGTTGAACAGGGGTATACGAACACCGGGGAGCTGTTTTTT.

The chain recombines TRBV11-2 with TRBJ2-5; no definite D call. V gave up 5 bases and J gave up 0 bases, with 4 bases separating them. The CDR3 is 12 residues long. Germline CDR1 is SGHAT and CDR2 is FQNNGV. The CDR3 protein is CASSPDQETQYF. The CDR3 DNA is TGTGCCAGCAGCCCCGACCAAGAGACCCAGTACTTC. Drawing the rest from reference TRBV11-2 and TRBJ2-5, the complete variable domain is EAGVAQSPRYKIIEKRQSVAFWCNPISGHATLYWYQQILGQGPKLLIQFQNNGVVDDSQLPKDRFSAERLKGVDSTLKIQPAKLEDSAVYLCASSPDQETQYFGPGTRLLVL.

J is TRBJ1-2 and V is TRBV7-3; TRBD1 is a possible D gene (5 bases). The ends were cut back, 2 bases at V and 8 bases at J, with 18 bases in the middle. This CDR3 region has 15 residues. Germline V gives CDR1 SGHTA, CDR2 FQGTGA. CDR3: CASSLLSGRAEGYTF. In DNA, the CDR3 is TGTGCCAGCAGCTTACTGAGTGGCAGGGCGGAGGGCTACACCTTC.

This clone was counted only a few times. In nucleotides, the CDR3 is TGCAGTGCTTGGGCCAAAAACATTCAGTACTTC. Translated, it gives CSAWAKNIQYF. The chain carries TRBV20-1 and TRBJ2-4; D is unclear. In germline, CDR1 is DFQATT, CDR2 SNEGSKA (reference sequence). The CDR3 runs 11 residues. The V end was cut by 5 bases, the J end by 1 base, with 3 bases between.

As for this clone: Germline is not matched at one junction end, which may reflect a read error. This specimen includes other DNA sequences encoding the same CDR3. The chain combines TRBV25-1 with TRBJ1-4; D is perhaps TRBD1 (6 bases). This CDR3 contains 12 residues. Germline CDR1 is MGHDK and CDR2 is SYGVNS. The CDR3 nucleotides read TGTGCAAGCATCGGGCAGGGGGAAAAACTGTTTTTT. Translation: CASIGQGEKLFF.